This passage covers 24 T cell receptor beta chains from one sample sequenced in a study of cytomegalovirus exposure and HLA in healthy donors. The PCR made use of 60 Vbeta and 13 Jbeta primers. TCRdb's table, derived via immunoSEQ multiplex PCR, lists solely in-frame clones and lacks some. The profile shows some 180,000 clones, about four fifths of them singletons. Source material: PBMCs. The source is a woman aged 25 to 39 in good health and CMV-seropositive.

V is TRBV18 and J is TRBJ2-3, with D uncertain. This CDR3 spans 14 amino acids. CDR1 and CDR2 (germline): KGHSH, LQKENI. Trimming left V 3 bases short and J 0 bases short, with 7 bases between. DNA of the CDR3: TGTGCCAGCTCACCGTCTCGGAGCACAGATACGCAGTATTTT. It specifies CASSPSRSTDTQYF.

The rearrangement links TRBV9 to TRBJ2-7; 9 bases line up with TRBD1. The CDR3 contains 16 residues. Trimming took 3 bases from V and 3 from J; bases not matched to a gene: 10. CDR1 is SGDLS and CDR2 is YYNGEE in the germline V gene. The CDR3 loop reads CASSEGTGGVIYEQYF. CDR3 bases: TGTGCCAGCAGCGAGGGAACAGGGGGCGTAATCTACGAGCAGTACTTC.

This clone is a singleton in its sample. V and J are TRBV28 and TRBJ1-1, with D possibly matching TRBD1 (6 bases). Trimming took 5 bases from V and 6 from J, leaving 13 bases between them. CDR1 is MDHEN and CDR2 is SYDVKM in the germline V gene. This CDR3 spans 13 amino acids. The CDR3, as DNA: TGTGCCAGCAGTATTACAGGGTTCGCTGAAGCTTTCTTT. Its translation: CASSITGFAEAFF. Filled out from reference TRBV28 and TRBJ1-1, the complete variable domain reads DVKVTQSSRYLVKRTGEKVFLECVQDMDHENMFWYRQDPGLGLRLIYFSYDVKMKEKGDIPEGYSVSREKKERFSLILESASTNQTSMYLCASSITGFAEAFFGQGTRLTVV.

This chain connects TRBV13 to TRBJ2-1; TRBD2 matches 11 bases. The CDR3 runs to 14 residues. Trimming at V came to 5 bases and at J to 5 bases, leaving 2 bases not matched to a gene. CDR1 PRHDT and CDR2 FYEKMQ come from the germline V gene (reference sequence). The CDR3 here is CASSTGLADNEQFF. The CDR3 bases are TGTGCCAGCAGCACGGGACTAGCGGACAATGAGCAGTTCTTC.

The chain has TRBV9 and TRBJ1-2; D is possibly TRBD1 (5 bases). V was trimmed by 4 bases and J by 4 bases, leaving 11 bases between them. Germline assignment: CDR1 SGDLS and CDR2 YYNGEE. The CDR3 runs to 13 residues. The chain's CDR3 is CASSPDTGYGYTF. For the CDR3, the DNA is TGTGCCAGCAGCCCGGACACTGGCTATGGCTACACCTTC.

The gene calls are TRBV28 and TRBJ2-7; D possibly corresponds to TRBD1 (5 bases). The germline V gene has CDR1 MDHEN and CDR2 SYDVKM. The CDR3 runs 14 residues. V lost 5 bases and J 5 bases, leaving 16 bases between the germline ends. The chain's CDR3 is CASSPDRFRNEQYF. In nucleotides, the CDR3 is TGTGCCAGCAGTCCTGACAGATTTCGTAACGAGCAGTACTTC. The whole variable domain, filled in from reference TRBV28 and TRBJ2-7, reads DVKVTQSSRYLVKRTGEKVFLECVQDMDHENMFWYRQDPGLGLRLIYFSYDVKMKEKGDIPEGYSVSREKKERFSLILESASTNQTSMYLCASSPDRFRNEQYFGPGTRLTVT.

The rearrangement links TRBV5-8 to TRBJ1-2, with D possibly TRBD1 on 5 matching bases. V lost 6 bases and J 1 base, leaving 7 bases between the germline ends. This CDR3 is 12 amino acids long. CDR1 is SGHTS and CDR2 is YDEGEE in the germline V gene. CDR3 protein: CASTDSNYGYTF. The CDR3 DNA is TGTGCCAGCACAGACAGTAACTATGGCTACACCTTC.

The chain is built from TRBV27 and TRBJ2-1; maybe TRBD2 (6 bases). The V and J ends lost 1 base and 4 bases respectively, with 14 bases between them. CDR1 and CDR2 (germline): MNHEY, SMNVEV (reference sequence). The CDR3 runs 16 residues. CDR3 DNA: TGTGCCAGCAGTTTATATCGGGGGAATTTTTACAATGAGCAGTTCTTC. The encoded protein is CASSLYRGNFYNEQFF.

This clone came up a few times. V is TRBV9 and J is TRBJ2-5, with 13 bases identical to TRBD2. The CDR3 sequence is 16 residues long. Trimming removed 3 bases from V and 0 bases from J; junction bases left unmatched: 2. The germline V gene has CDR1 SGDLS and CDR2 YYNGEE. This CDR3 reads CASSEGLAGYQETQYF. The CDR3 nucleotides read TGTGCCAGCAGCGAGGGACTAGCGGGGTACCAAGAGACCCAGTACTTC.

In this sample, this clone turned up a few times. The junction and the germline gene differ at one end; a read error may be behind it. This chain joins TRBV7-9 and TRBJ2-7; 14 bases are shared with TRBD2. CDR3 length: 18 amino acids. Germline CDR1 reads SEHNR; CDR2 reads FQNEAQ (reference sequence). The CDR3 region is CSSSRPGLAGEPTYEQYF. CDR3 nucleotide sequence: TGTTCCAGCAGCCGACCGGGACTAGCGGGAGAACCCACCTACGAGCAGTACTTC.

This CDR3 is CASSQDRRADYGYTF. The DNA for the CDR3 is TGTGCCAGCAGCCAAGATCGGAGGGCAGACTATGGCTACACCTTC. The genes are TRBV4-2 and TRBJ1-2; D not certain. Germline V gives CDR1 LGHNA, CDR2 YNFKEQ. Trimming removed 0 bases at V and 3 bases at J, with 11 bases between. There are 15 residues in the CDR3.

This chain connects TRBV28 to TRBJ2-7; TRBD2 might be the D (5 bases). The V and J ends lost 7 bases and 0 bases respectively, with 13 bases between them. The germline V gene encodes CDR1 MDHEN and CDR2 SYDVKM. The CDR3 contains 14 residues. CDR3 protein: CASIATGSSYEQYF. CDR3 DNA: TGTGCCAGCATCGCTACGGGGTCCTCCTACGAGCAGTACTTC.

The rearrangement uses TRBV6-1 and TRBJ2-7, with D possibly TRBD1 on 5 matching bases. CDR1 is MNHNS, CDR2 SASEGT, per germline. The CDR3 sequence is 12 residues long. Deletions cut 10 bases from V and 4 bases from J, with 14 bases between. CDR3 nucleotides: TGTGCCACCTCCTGGGGCAATTACGAGCAGTACTTC. This sequence encodes CATSWGNYEQYF.

The chain has TRBV2 and TRBJ1-5; maybe TRBD1 (5 bases). V was clipped by 6 bases and J by 1 base, with 7 bases between them. Per the germline V gene, CDR1 is SNHLY and CDR2 is FYNNEI. This CDR3 spans 13 amino acids. CDR3 DNA sequence: TGTGCCAGCAGGCGGGACAGCAATCAGCCCCAGCATTTT. This encodes CASRRDSNQPQHF.

CDR3 region: CASSPPTGDSTEAFF. The CDR3 DNA is TGTGCCAGCTCACCCCCGACAGGGGACAGCACTGAAGCTTTCTTT. V and J are TRBV18 and TRBJ1-1, with 8 nucleotides matching TRBD1. Germline CDR1 is KGHSH and CDR2 is LQKENI. Trimming removed 3 bases from V and 4 bases from J; junction bases left unmatched: 7. The CDR3 has 15 amino acids.

Only a few counts were recorded for this clone. This chain connects TRBV7-7 to TRBJ1-2; no clear D gene. Looked up from germline, CDR1 is SSHAT and CDR2 is FNYEAQ (reference sequence). This CDR3 contains 12 residues. The CDR3 spells CAIGRPSYGYTF. DNA of the CDR3: TGTGCTATAGGCAGGCCTTCCTATGGCTACACCTTC.

J is TRBJ2-2 and V is TRBV4-3; 13 positions match TRBD2. Germline lookup yields CDR1 LGHNA and CDR2 YSLEER. The CDR3 extends over 21 amino acids. With V trimmed by 0 bases and J by 0 bases, 10 bases remained unmatched. The DNA of the CDR3 is TGCGCCAGCAGCCAAGAATGGGTCAGTACTAGCGGGAGGGCGAACACCGGGGAGCTGTTTTTT. It is translated as CASSQEWVSTSGRANTGELFF.

The chain joins TRBV28 to TRBJ2-5, with a tentative D call TRBD2 (6 bases). CDR1 is MDHEN and CDR2 is SYDVKM in the germline V gene. V lost 4 bases to trimming and J lost 3 bases, with 18 bases between them. The CDR3 spans 16 residues. The CDR3 coding sequence is TGTGCCAGCAGTTCCCCCATCCGCCGGGGGAAAGAGACCCAGTACTTC. Protein sequence: CASSSPIRRGKETQYF.

The chain has TRBV5-6 and TRBJ2-5, with 10 bases fitting TRBD2. Trimming took 0 bases from V and 8 from J; bases not matched to a gene: 13. Germline CDR1 SGHDT, CDR2 YYEEEE. This CDR3 has 17 residues. CDR3 sequence: CASSLGIAGGTLDTQYF. DNA for the CDR3: TGTGCCAGCAGCTTGGGCATAGCGGGAGGCACCCTGGATACCCAGTACTTC.

This sequence joins TRBV29-1 and TRBJ1-1; D not resolved. CDR1 is SQVTM and CDR2 is ANQGSEA in the germline V gene. Trimming took off 2 bases at V and 5 bases at J, with 9 bases between the two ends. The CDR3 runs 12 residues. The CDR3 nucleotides read TGCAGCGTTGAAACGAGGCCAACTGAAGCTTTCTTT. Its translation: CSVETRPTEAFF.

The chain carries TRBV27 and TRBJ2-5; 15 bases align to TRBD2. V dropped 6 bases and J dropped 5; count of bases not matched to a gene: 7. The CDR3 spans 16 residues. Per the germline V gene, CDR1 is MNHEY and CDR2 is SMNVEV (reference sequence). The CDR3 here is CASSRRTSGRVETQYF. CDR3 coding DNA: TGTGCCAGCAGCCGACGGACTAGCGGGAGGGTGGAGACCCAGTACTTC.

The V gene is TRBV5-4, the J gene TRBJ2-2; D possibly corresponds to TRBD2 (5 bases). Looked up from germline, CDR1 is SGHNT and CDR2 is YYREEE (reference sequence). V was pared by 0 bases and J by 6 bases, with 9 bases between. The CDR3 totals 14 residues. CDR3 loop: CASSLDWTPGELFF. The CDR3 nucleotides are TGTGCCAGCAGCTTGGATTGGACTCCCGGGGAGCTGTTTTTT.

The gene calls are TRBV15 and TRBJ1-6; D unresolved. This CDR3 is built from 15 residues. Germline V gene sequence: CDR1 LNHNV, CDR2 YYDKDF (reference sequence). V was clipped by 3 bases and J by 7 bases, with 13 bases between them. The CDR3 DNA is TGTGCCACCAGCAGGACTCGTAAAGAAAATTCACCCCTCCACTTT. Translation gives CATSRTRKENSPLHF. The entire variable domain, with the rest obtained from reference TRBV15 and TRBJ1-6, is as follows: DAMVIQNPRYQVTQFGKPVTLSCSQTLNHNVMYWYQQKSSQAPKLLFHYYDKDFNNEADTPDNFQSRRPNTSFCFLDIRSPGLGDTAMYLCATSRTRKENSPLHFGNGTRLTVT.

The chain combines TRBV29-1 with TRBJ2-7; possibly TRBD1 for D (5 bases). The CDR3 is 12 amino acids. Germline lookup yields CDR1 SQVTM and CDR2 ANQGSEA. V lost 6 bases and J lost 3, with 12 bases in between. The CDR3: CSVATVFYEQYF. The CDR3 nucleotides are TGCAGCGTGGCGACAGTTTTCTACGAGCAGTACTTC.